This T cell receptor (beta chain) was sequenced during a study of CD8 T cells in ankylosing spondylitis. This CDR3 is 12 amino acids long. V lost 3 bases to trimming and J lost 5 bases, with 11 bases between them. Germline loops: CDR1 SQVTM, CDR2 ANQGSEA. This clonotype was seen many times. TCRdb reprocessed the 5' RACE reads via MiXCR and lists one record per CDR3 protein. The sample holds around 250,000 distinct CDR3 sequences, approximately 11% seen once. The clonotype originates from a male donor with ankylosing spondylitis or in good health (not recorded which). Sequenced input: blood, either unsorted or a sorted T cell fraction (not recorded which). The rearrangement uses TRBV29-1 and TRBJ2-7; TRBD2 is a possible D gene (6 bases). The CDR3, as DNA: TGCAGCGTTGAGGTTTCGGGGGACGAGCAGTACTTC. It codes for CSVEVSGDEQYF.